The text below deals with one T cell receptor (beta chain). Its antigen is unknown. This CDR3 contains 13 residues. Germline CDR1 and CDR2: SQVTM and ANQGSEA. V lost 4 bases to trimming and J lost 1 base, with 10 bases between them. In TCRdb, the RT-PCR reads were re-called with MiXCR into one record per CDR3 protein. This sample yields about 780,000 distinct CDR3 sequences, of which around 18% are seen a single time; approximately 10% belongs to the top ten. The data were taken from a study of response to subunit inactivated influenza vaccine. Study-level findings and limits: The authors proposed limited new T cell recruitment per seasonal influenza vaccination.

This receptor was obtained from a man in his fifties who received an inactivated influenza vaccine. This specimen consisted of PBMCs from blood, obtained around 5 days after vaccination. V gene TRBV29-1 combines with J gene TRBJ2-5; possible D gene TRBD1, 6 bases. Here the CDR3 reads CSVAGQPQETQYF. The CDR3 nucleotides read TGCAGCGTTGCAGGACAGCCCCAAGAGACCCAGTACTTC. Filled out from reference TRBV29-1 and TRBJ2-5, the complete variable domain reads SAVISQKPSRDICQRGTSLTIQCQVDSQVTMMFWYRQQPGQSLTLIATANQGSEATYESGFVIDKFPISRPNLTFSTLTVSNMSPEDSSIYLCSVAGQPQETQYFGPGTRLLVL.